This TCR beta chain is from a study of blood T cell repertoires in COVID-19. Looking at the study overall: PBMCs, B-cell-depleted T cells, or T cells provided the cDNA or gDNA that made up the material.

Repertoires were generated with immunoSEQ multiplex PCR, while TCRdb's copy carries only in-frame clones and drops some. The data contain around 200,000 clones, approximately 85% of them singletons. The CDR3 contains 15 residues. V was pared by 5 bases and J by 7 bases, with 9 bases of the junction left unmatched. Germline V gene data show CDR1 as LNHDA and CDR2 as SQIVND (reference sequence). Sequenced material: peripheral blood. The clonotype comes from a man between 60 and 75 years old with acute or convalescent COVID-19. The V gene is TRBV19, the J gene TRBJ2-4; 9 bases line up with TRBD1. CDR3 sequence reads: CASSLTGGSRNIQYF. Written as DNA, the CDR3 is TGTGCCAGTAGTCTGACAGGGGGTAGTCGGAACATTCAGTACTTC.